Listed below are T cell receptor beta chains from one sample, sequenced in a study of blood T cell repertoires in COVID-19. This table comes from immunoSEQ multiplex PCR, and its TCRdb copy is limited to in-frame clones, with some not included. The sample includes approximately 220,000 clones, about four fifths of them seen just once. The specimen sequenced was peripheral blood. The receptors here all came from a woman in her thirties or forties with active or convalescent COVID-19. The CDR3 runs from the conserved cysteine through the conserved F or W. D genes are given only for firm matches.

d_call | j_call | v_call | cdr3_aa | cdr3_nt
TRBD2 | TRBJ2-1 | TRBV30 | CAWSEPGGYNEQFF | TGTGCCTGGAGTGAACCGGGAGGTTACAATGAGCAGTTCTTC
. | TRBJ1-6 | TRBV2 | CASGDEGHSPLHF | TGTGCCAGCGGAGACGAGGGCCATTCACCCCTCCACTTT
TRBD1 | TRBJ2-5 | TRBV5-5 | CASSRDSYQETQYF | TGTGCCAGCAGCCGGGACAGCTACCAAGAGACCCAGTACTTC
TRBD1 | TRBJ1-1 | TRBV5-1 | CASSRGQWNTEAFF | TGCGCCAGCAGCCGGGGACAGTGGAACACTGAAGCTTTCTTT
TRBD2 | TRBJ2-7 | TRBV7-6 | CASSQGLADSYEQYF | TGTGCCAGCAGCCAGGGACTAGCGGACTCCTACGAGCAGTACTTC
. | TRBJ1-3 | TRBV9 | CASSSWTAGNTIYF | TGTGCCAGCAGCAGTTGGACAGCTGGAAACACCATATATTTT
TRBD1 | TRBJ1-2 | TRBV5-5 | CASSFAGGQTGYTF | TGTGCCAGCAGCTTCGCAGGGGGTCAGACGGGCTACACCTTC
TRBD1 | TRBJ1-1 | TRBV7-6 | CASSSGQGLNTEAFF | TGTGCCAGCAGCTCGGGACAGGGGCTGAACACTGAAGCTTTCTTT
. | TRBJ1-1 | TRBV19 | CASTRRGAPEAFF | TGTGCCAGTACCCGACGGGGGGCCCCTGAAGCTTTCTTT
TRBD1 | TRBJ1-1 | TRBV5-1 | CASSLLQGAEGEAFF | TGCGCCAGCAGCTTGTTACAGGGGGCGGAAGGTGAAGCTTTCTTT